This TCR beta chain was identified in a study of blood T cell repertoires in COVID-19. Germline CDR1 and CDR2: WNHNN and SYGVQD (reference sequence). V lost 3 bases, J lost 6 bases, and 12 bases lay in between. The CDR3 has 14 residues. Original processing methods: Amplification from reference gene primers served as the basis for estimated nucleated cell counts. Data came from immunoSEQ multiplex PCR; TCRdb stores just in-frame clones and leaves some out. V, J and clone size derive from that table, while D and trimming were established from the DNA sequence. The sample has 40,000 or so clones, around four fifths seen once.

Sequenced material: peripheral blood. The receptor comes from a man aged 50-59 years with active COVID-19. The chain joins TRBV10-1 to TRBJ2-1, with a possible D match to TRBD2 (5 bases). Written as DNA, the CDR3 is TGCGCCAGCAGTGAAGCGGTCCCCTTCAATGAGCAGTTCTTC. Protein product: CASSEAVPFNEQFF.